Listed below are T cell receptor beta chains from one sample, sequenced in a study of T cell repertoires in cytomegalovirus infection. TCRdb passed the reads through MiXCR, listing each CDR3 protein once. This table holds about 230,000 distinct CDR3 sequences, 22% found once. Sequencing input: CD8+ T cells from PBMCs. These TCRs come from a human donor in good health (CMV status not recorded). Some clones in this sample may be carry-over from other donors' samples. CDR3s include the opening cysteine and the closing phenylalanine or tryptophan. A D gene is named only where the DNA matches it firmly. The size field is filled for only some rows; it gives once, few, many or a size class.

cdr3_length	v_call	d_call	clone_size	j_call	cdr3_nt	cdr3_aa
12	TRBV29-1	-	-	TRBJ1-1	TGCAGCGTCTCAAGGCTGAACACTGAAGCTTTCTTT	CSVSRLNTEAFF
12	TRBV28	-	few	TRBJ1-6	TGTGCCAGCAGTTTCAACATGGAGAGGTCCCACTTT	CASSFNMERSHF
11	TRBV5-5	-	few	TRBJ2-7	TGTGCCAGCCGGAGGGCGTACGAGCAGTACTTC	CASRRAYEQYF
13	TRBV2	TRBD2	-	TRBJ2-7	TGTGCCAGCATTGGGACTAGCGGCTACGAGCAGTACTTC	CASIGTSGYEQYF
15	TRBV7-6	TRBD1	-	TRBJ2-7	TGTGCCAGCAGCTTAGGACAGGGGACCCCCTACGAGCAGTACTTC	CASSLGQGTPYEQYF
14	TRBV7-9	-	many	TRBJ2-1	TGTGCCAGCAGCTCCGCCGGGTCCTACAATGAGCAGTTCTTC	CASSSAGSYNEQFF
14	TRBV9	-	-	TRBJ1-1	TGTGCCAGCAGCGTAGTTCCGGGGGCGGCCGAAGCTTTCTTT	CASSVVPGAAEAFF
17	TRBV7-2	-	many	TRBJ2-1	TGTGCCAGCAGCTTAGATGCGGGGCTGGCCTCCTACAATGAGCAGTTCTTC	CASSLDAGLASYNEQFF
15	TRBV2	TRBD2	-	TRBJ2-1	TGTGCCAGCAGGCCGACTAGCGGGGCCGGCAATGAGCAGTTCTTC	CASRPTSGAGNEQFF
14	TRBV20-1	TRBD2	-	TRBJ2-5	TGCAGTGCTAGAACCGGAGCGGGGGCGGAGACCCAGTACTTC	CSARTGAGAETQYF
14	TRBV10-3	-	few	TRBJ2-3	TGTGCCACTTTTAGCGAGTCTAGCACAGATACGCAGTATTTT	CATFSESSTDTQYF
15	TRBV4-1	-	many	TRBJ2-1	TGCGCCAGCAGCCAAGATCTTTCTTGGGGGAATGAGCAGTTCTTC	CASSQDLSWGNEQFF
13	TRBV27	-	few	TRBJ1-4	TGTGCCAGCAGCCCCTGGGCTAATGAAAAACTGTTTTTT	CASSPWANEKLFF
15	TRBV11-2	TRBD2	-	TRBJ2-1	TGTGCCAGCAGCTTATTGAGCGGGGCCGACAATGAGCAGTTCTTC	CASSLLSGADNEQFF
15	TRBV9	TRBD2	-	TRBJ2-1	TGTGCCAGCAGCGTAGCCGGGGGGGCCTGGGGTGAGCAGTTCTTC	CASSVAGGAWGEQFF
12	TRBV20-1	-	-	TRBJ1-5	TGCAGTGCCCAGGACGGTAATCAGCCCCAGCAGTTT	CSAQDGNQPQQF
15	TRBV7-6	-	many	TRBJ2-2	TGTGCCAGCACCGTTAGGGGGACGAACACCGGGGAGCTGTTTTTT	CASTVRGTNTGELFF
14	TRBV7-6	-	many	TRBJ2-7	TGTGCCAGCAGCTTACGACCTTTATCCTACGAGCAGTACTTC	CASSLRPLSYEQYF
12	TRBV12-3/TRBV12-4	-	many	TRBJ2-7	TGTGCCAGCAGTCCTACTACCTACGAGCAGTACTTC	CASSPTTYEQYF
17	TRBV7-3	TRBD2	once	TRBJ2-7	TGTGCCAGCAGCTTATTCGCCAGCGGGGGGGCTAGTTACGAGCAGTACTTC	CASSLFASGGASYEQYF
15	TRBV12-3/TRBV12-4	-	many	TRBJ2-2	TGTGCCAGCAGTCCCCTATGGGGAGGTACCGGGGAGCTGTTTTTT	CASSPLWGGTGELFF
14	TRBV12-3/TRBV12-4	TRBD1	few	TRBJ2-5	TGTGCCAGCAGTTCCGGGACAGGGGGAGAGACCCAGTACTTC	CASSSGTGGETQYF
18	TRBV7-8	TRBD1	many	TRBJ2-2	TGTGCCAGCAGCTTAGATTTGGTGGGACAGGAGAACACCGGGGAGCTGTTTTTT	CASSLDLVGQENTGELFF
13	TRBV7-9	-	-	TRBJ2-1	TGTGCCAGCAGCTTTACAACAGGAAATGAGCAGTTCTTC	CASSFTTGNEQFF
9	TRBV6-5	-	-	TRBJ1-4	TGTGCCAGCAGTTTCCCCCTGTTTTTT	CASSFPLFF
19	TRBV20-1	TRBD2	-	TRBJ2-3	TGCAGTGCTAGGGCCCCAGCGGGGGGGCATCGTGGTATCACAGATACGCAGTATTTT	CSARAPAGGHRGITDTQYF
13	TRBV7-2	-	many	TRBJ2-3	TGTGCCAGCAGCTTATACGGCGGAGATACGCAGTATTTT	CASSLYGGDTQYF
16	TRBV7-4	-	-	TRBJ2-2	TGTGCCAGCAGCTTACGGGACACAGCAAACACCGGGGAGCTGTTTTTT	CASSLRDTANTGELFF
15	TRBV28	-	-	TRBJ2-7	TGTGCCAGCAGTTCCCGCGACAGTGAATTCTACGAGCAGTACTTC	CASSSRDSEFYEQYF
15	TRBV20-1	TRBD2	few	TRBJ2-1	TGCAGTGCCAGCCCCCAGCGGGGGGTCTACAATGAGCAGTTCTTC	CSASPQRGVYNEQFF
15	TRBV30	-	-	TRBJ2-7	TGTGCCTGGAGTATGGACGGGCTAGTAGCCTACGAGCAGTACTTC	CAWSMDGLVAYEQYF
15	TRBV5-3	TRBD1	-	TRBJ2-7	TGTGCCAGCAGCCCGGGACAGGGGTTCGGCTACGAGCAGTACTTC	CASSPGQGFGYEQYF